The sequence of this T cell receptor (beta chain) was determined in a study of OX40 agonist ivuxolimab in advanced cancers. Across the study: An anti-OX40 (CD134) antibody with agonistic activity, ivuxolimab, was administered to patients. Overall study findings and caveats: Several nonresponders also turned out to have low normalized T-cell clonal expansion. At 0.1 to 3.0 mg/kg and by week 6, CD4+ and CD8+ T cells in the blood had expanded clonally.

Only in-frame clones appear in the TCRdb table, and some are missing; sequencing was by immunoSEQ multiplex PCR. The sample yields 45,000 to 60,000 clones, more than 75% seen once. A word on this clone: Its antigen is currently unknown.

Systemic immunosuppression or a history of autoimmune disease excluded patients. This CDR3 is 11 amino acids long. V lost 5 bases, J lost 4 bases, and 4 bases lay in between. Germline V gives CDR1 SGHTS, CDR2 YDEGEE. This clonotype was sampled from an adult with an advanced solid tumor such as melanoma, head and neck, liver or kidney cancer. The material was CD4+ or CD8+ T cells sorted from blood, obtained in a trial of the OX40 agonist ivuxolimab. J is TRBJ1-5 and V is TRBV5-8, with D uncertain. CDR3 coding DNA: TGTGCCAGCAGGGGAAATCAGCCCCAGCATTTT. Translation gives CASRGNQPQHF.